Following are 32 T cell receptor beta chains from one sample sequenced in a study of human T cells and chemical hapten exposure. Time point here: pre-sensitization, week 0. Treatment here: therapeutic diphenylcyclopropenone sensitization with weekly scalp DPC. TCRdb itself ran the RACE reads through MiXCR, one entry per CDR3 protein. The sample records about 59,000 distinct CDR3 sequences, over 9% being singletons. This sample comprised whole blood, obtained in connection with sensitization to the hapten diphenylcyclopropenone (DPC). These TCRs come from a woman aged 35 to 49 with alopecia areata. Some clones in this sample may be carry-over from other donors' samples.

This clonotype appeared a few times. The V call is TRBV5-6, the J call TRBJ1-5; 9 bases fit TRBD1. The CDR3 runs to 13 residues. Germline CDR1 is SGHDT and CDR2 is YYEEEE. Trimming cost V 9 bases and J 5 bases; bases outside gene matches: 6. The CDR3 bases are TGTGCCAACTACAGGGGGCGAGATCAGCCCCAGCATTTT. This sequence encodes CANYRGRDQPQHF. The full variable domain, its missing parts supplied by reference TRBV5-6 and TRBJ1-5, is DAGVTQSPTHLIKTRGQQVTLRCSPKSGHDTVSWYQQALGQGPQFIFQYYEEEERQRGNFPDRFSGHQFPNYSSELNVNALLLGDSALYLCANYRGRDQPQHFGDGTRLSIL.

The chain couples TRBV5-4 to TRBJ2-7; 8 bases are a match to TRBD2. V lost 4 bases to trimming and J lost 3 bases; unmatched junction nucleotides: 12. The germline V gene has CDR1 SGHNT and CDR2 YYREEE (reference sequence). The CDR3 contains 16 residues. The CDR3 DNA reads TGTGCCAGCAGCCCCCGGGGGGGAGCTGGCTTCTACGAGCAGTACTTC. Translated: CASSPRGGAGFYEQYF.

The genes are TRBV5-5 and TRBJ2-1; maybe TRBD2 (6 bases). Germline assignment: CDR1 SGHKS and CDR2 YYEKEE (reference sequence). The CDR3 has 15 residues. V dropped 0 bases and J dropped 1 base, with 8 bases sitting between them. The CDR3 region has the DNA TGTGCCAGCAGCTTGGATGGGACTTCCTACAATGAGCAGTTCTTC. Residues: CASSLDGTSYNEQFF.

The sample holds many counts of this clonotype. The chain recombines TRBV29-1 with TRBJ1-2, with D possibly TRBD1 on 6 matching bases. The CDR3 is made up of 11 amino acids. The germline V and J ends were trimmed by 2 bases and 8 bases, with 9 bases remaining between them. Germline assignment: CDR1 SQVTM and CDR2 ANQGSEA. This chain's CDR3 is CSVETGAGYTF. In nucleotides, the CDR3 is TGCAGCGTTGAAACGGGGGCCGGCTACACCTTC.

This clonotype was seen at least ten times. This chain uses TRBV28 with TRBJ1-2; no firm D call. Germline V gene data show CDR1 as MDHEN and CDR2 as SYDVKM. V was shortened by 4 bases and J by 7 bases, with 7 bases between the two germline ends. The CDR3 is 11 amino acids. This CDR3 is CASSYLSGYTF. CDR3 sequence (DNA): TGTGCCAGCAGTTATCTCAGTGGCTACACCTTC.

This clonotype came up a few times. The chain links TRBV3-1 to TRBJ1-2; TRBD1 might be the D (5 bases). The CDR3 length is 14 residues. In germline, CDR1 is LGHDT, CDR2 YNNKEL (reference sequence). V gave up 0 bases and J gave up 7 bases, with 12 bases separating them. The CDR3, as DNA: TGTGCCAGCAGCCAAGAACCGCAGGGAGGTGGCTACACCTTC. Residues: CASSQEPQGGGYTF.

This clonotype was counted ten times or more. The rearrangement uses TRBV12-3 or TRBV12-4 and TRBJ1-5; D unclear. V was shortened by 3 bases and J by 9 bases, with 6 bases between the two germline ends. The CDR3 runs to 11 residues. The DNA for the CDR3 is TGTGCCAGCAGTTTTCGGGGGCCCCAGCATTTT. Protein: CASSFRGPQHF.

This clonotype was detected a few times. The V gene is TRBV6-2 or TRBV6-3, the J gene TRBJ2-5; the match to TRBD2 covers 9 bases. This CDR3 is built from 15 residues. The V and J ends lost 4 bases and 2 bases, in that order; junction bases with no gene match: 5. CDR1 is MNHEY and CDR2 is SVGEGT in the germline V gene. The CDR3 loop is CASSFSRGGQETQYF. The CDR3 nucleotides read TGTGCCAGCAGTTTTTCGCGGGGGGGACAAGAGACCCAGTACTTC.

This clonotype came up many times. The chain recombines TRBV5-5 with TRBJ2-5, with 7 bases that match TRBD2. The ends lost 6 bases at V and 5 bases at J; junction bases unmatched: 13. Per the germline V gene, CDR1 is SGHKS and CDR2 is YYEKEE (reference sequence). The CDR3 spans 15 residues. This CDR3 reads CASTSLTGGAETQYF. The CDR3 bases are TGTGCCAGCACCAGCCTGACGGGAGGCGCGGAGACCCAGTACTTC.

This clonotype has a handful of counts. The J gene is TRBJ2-1, the V gene TRBV7-6; TRBD1 matches 7 bases. Germline V gives CDR1 SGHVS, CDR2 FNYEAQ. The CDR3 is made up of 14 amino acids. V was pared by 1 base and J by 9 bases, with 6 bases of the junction left unmatched. DNA of the CDR3: TGTGCCAGCAGCTTAGGACAGGGTGTCGGTGAGCAGTTCTTC. As protein: CASSLGQGVGEQFF.

This clonotype was found many times. The V and J genes are TRBV6-6 and TRBJ2-5, with D perhaps given as TRBD1 or TRBD2 (6 bases each). The V end was cut by 4 bases, the J end by 4 bases, with 22 bases between. This CDR3 contains 17 residues. Germline assignment: CDR1 MNHNY and CDR2 SVGAGI (reference sequence). The CDR3 nucleotides read TGTGCCAGCAGTTTCGGGGGAGCAGGGGAGGTCGGAGAGACCCAGTACTTC. The encoded protein is CASSFGGAGEVGETQYF.

For the CDR3, the DNA is TGTGCCAGCAGCCCCAGCGTGGCCGTAGATACGCAGTATTTT. It yields the protein CASSPSVAVDTQYF. The V gene is TRBV7-2, the J gene TRBJ2-3; D is unclear. The CDR3 totals 14 residues. Trimming shortened V by 5 bases and J by 5 bases, and 14 bases separated the two germline ends. CDR1 SGHTA and CDR2 FQGNSA come from the germline V gene.

The J gene is TRBJ1-4, the V gene TRBV2; D is possibly TRBD1 (5 bases). The CDR3 is 14 amino acids. Trimming took 1 base from V and 8 from J, leaving 11 bases between them. CDR1 is SNHLY and CDR2 is FYNNEI in the germline V gene. The CDR3 spells CASSEVGAGEKLFF. DNA for the CDR3: TGTGCCAGCAGTGAAGTCGGGGCAGGGGAAAAACTGTTTTTT.

The sample holds many counts of this clonotype. CDR3 in DNA: TGTGCCAGTAGTATCCTAGCGGGGGGGCCCAGCTCTAGCACAGATACGCAGTATTTT. Translated: CASSILAGGPSSSTDTQYF. The chain carries TRBV19 and TRBJ2-3; 12 nucleotides match TRBD2. CDR1 and CDR2 (germline): LNHDA, SQIVND (reference sequence). CDR3 size: 19 residues. The V segment lost 3 bases and the J segment 0 bases; nucleotides outside the gene matches: 10.

The CDR3 loop is CSVVGGTASFTDTQYF. CDR3 nucleotide sequence: TGCAGCGTTGTCGGAGGGACTGCGAGTTTCACAGATACGCAGTATTTT. This chain links TRBV29-1 with TRBJ2-3, with D possibly TRBD2 on 6 matching bases. The germline V gene has CDR1 SQVTM and CDR2 ANQGSEA. Trimming shortened V by 4 bases and J by 2 bases, and 19 bases separated the two germline ends. This CDR3 is built from 16 residues.

The CDR3 is CASSLLGQEADTQYF. CDR3 bases: TGTGCCAGCAGCTTACTTGGACAGGAGGCGGATACGCAGTATTTT. The rearrangement links TRBV7-2 to TRBJ2-3; 7 bases match TRBD1. The V and J ends lost 2 bases and 6 bases, in that order; junction bases with no gene match: 8. CDR3 length: 15 amino acids. The germline CDR1 and CDR2 sequences are SGHTA and FQGNSA.

This clonotype came up many times. The chain links TRBV19 to TRBJ2-3; D call uncertain. The CDR3 spans 12 residues. Trimming took 2 bases from V and 6 from J, leaving 6 bases between them. CDR1 is LNHDA, CDR2 SQIVND, per germline (reference sequence). The CDR3 sequence is CASSISGDTQYF. CDR3 bases: TGTGCCAGTAGTATATCCGGCGATACGCAGTATTTT. The complete variable domain, with remaining parts taken from reference TRBV19 and TRBJ2-3, reads DGGITQSPKYLFRKEGQNVTLSCEQNLNHDAMYWYRQDPGQGLRLIYYSQIVNDFQKGDIAEGYSVSREKKESFPLTVTSAQKNPTAFYLCASSISGDTQYFGPGTRLTVL.

The rearrangement links TRBV5-5 to TRBJ1-3, with unresolved D. V was pared by 4 bases and J by 2 bases, with 16 bases between. CDR1 is SGHKS and CDR2 is YYEKEE in the germline V gene (reference sequence). The CDR3 sequence is 16 residues long. The CDR3 DNA follows: TGTGCCAGCAGCCCGCCGTTCTTTGGGGCTGGAAACACCATATATTTT. Its protein product is CASSPPFFGAGNTIYF. The full variable domain, rest sourced from reference TRBV5-5 and TRBJ1-3, is DAGVTQSPTHLIKTRGQQVTLRCSPISGHKSVSWYQQVLGQGPQFIFQYYEKEERGRGNFPDRFSARQFPNYSSELNVNALLLGDSALYLCASSPPFFGAGNTIYFGEGSWLTVV.

This chain links TRBV29-1 with TRBJ2-3; 9 positions match TRBD1. V shed 1 base and J 2 bases; nucleotides not matched to a gene: 4. This CDR3 region has 15 residues. Per the germline V gene, CDR1 is SQVTM and CDR2 is ANQGSEA. CDR3 bases: TGCAGCGTTGAAGCGGGGACAGGGACCACAGATACGCAGTATTTT. It codes for CSVEAGTGTTDTQYF.

This clonotype was detected ten times or more. This chain joins TRBV2 and TRBJ1-6; TRBD1 might be the D (6 bases). This CDR3 has 15 amino acids. Germline values: CDR1 SNHLY, CDR2 FYNNEI. Trimming left V 7 bases short and J 7 bases short, with 17 bases between. Written as DNA, the CDR3 is TGTGCCAGCACCTCTTTGACAGGAGGAAATTCACCCCTCCACTTT. Protein sequence: CASTSLTGGNSPLHF.

This clonotype was picked up a small number of times. The genes are TRBV11-2 and TRBJ2-3; 10 positions agree with TRBD1. V was pared by 3 bases and J by 3 bases, with 6 bases of the junction left unmatched. The CDR3 covers 16 residues. Germline CDR1 reads SGHAT; CDR2 reads FQNNGV. CDR3 protein: CASSFLQGQGTDTQYF. The CDR3 coding sequence is TGTGCCAGCAGCTTCCTCCAGGGACAGGGGACAGATACGCAGTATTTT.

This clonotype was counted a few times. The chain couples TRBV7-2 to TRBJ2-3, with 8 bases that match TRBD1. The CDR3 runs 14 residues. V shed 3 bases and J 14 bases; nucleotides not matched to a gene: 13. Looked up from germline, CDR1 is SGHTA and CDR2 is FQGNSA. The CDR3 loop reads CASSLGAGRGLGYF. Written as DNA, the CDR3 is TGTGCCAGCAGCTTGGGCGCAGGCAGGGGGCTAGGGTATTTT.

This clonotype was counted at least ten times. The chain combines TRBV6-6 with TRBJ1-5; D unclear. Looked up from germline, CDR1 is MNHNY and CDR2 is SVGAGI (reference sequence). The CDR3 consists of 15 residues. V lost 6 bases and J lost 0, with 12 bases in between. The CDR3 is CASSPGQISNQPQHF. The CDR3 DNA reads as TGTGCCAGCAGCCCTGGGCAAATTAGCAATCAGCCCCAGCATTTT.

The chain couples TRBV6-4 to TRBJ2-2; maybe TRBD1 (6 bases). The germline CDR1 and CDR2 sequences are MRHNA and SNTAGT. The CDR3 has 15 residues. V lost 0 bases and J lost 5, with 10 bases in between. The CDR3: CASSDSEQGTGELFF. CDR3 sequence (DNA): TGTGCCAGCAGTGACTCAGAACAGGGAACCGGGGAGCTGTTTTTT.

The rearrangement joins TRBV4-2 to TRBJ2-7, with D uncertain. From germline, CDR1 is LGHNA and CDR2 YNFKEQ. CDR3 length equals 14 residues. V lost 0 bases to trimming and J lost 4 bases, with 10 bases between them. Here the CDR3 DNA reads TGTGCCAGCAGCCAAGATATTTTCGGGTACGAGCAGTACTTC. Translation gives CASSQDIFGYEQYF.

This clonotype was counted at least ten times. The chain uses TRBV7-8 and TRBJ2-5; TRBD1 might be the D (6 bases). The germline V and J ends were trimmed by 5 bases and 0 bases, with 16 bases remaining between them. This CDR3 is 16 amino acids long. Germline V CDR1 and CDR2: SGHVS, FQNEAQ. Here the CDR3 reads CASSIQGRGHQETQYF. The DNA of the CDR3 is TGTGCCAGCAGCATACAGGGCAGAGGCCACCAAGAGACCCAGTACTTC. The full variable domain, its missing parts supplied by reference TRBV7-8 and TRBJ2-5, is GAGVSQSPRYKVAKRGQDVALRCDPISGHVSLFWYQQALGQGPEFLTYFQNEAQLDKSGLPSDRFFAERPEGSVSTLKIQRTQQEDSAVYLCASSIQGRGHQETQYFGPGTRLLVL.

This clonotype was picked up many times. This sequence joins TRBV2 and TRBJ1-1, with no clear D. There are 15 residues in the CDR3. The V gene's germline CDR1 is SNHLY and CDR2 FYNNEI. V was trimmed by 8 bases and J by 1 base, leaving 17 bases between them. In DNA form, the CDR3 reads TGTGCCAGCGGACCCCTGGGAGTAGAGAACACTGAAGCTTTCTTT. Its translation: CASGPLGVENTEAFF.

This clonotype was observed a few times. At one end the junction does not follow the germline gene, possibly because of a read error. The chain couples TRBV6-5 to TRBJ2-7; D is unresolved. The CDR3 is 13 residues long. Germline CDR1 MNHEY, CDR2 SVGAGI. This CDR3 is CACRKRTSYEQYF. The CDR3 bases are TGTGCCTGCAGAAAAAGGACCTCCTACGAGCAGTACTTC.

At least ten counts were recorded for this clonotype. The rearrangement uses TRBV5-1 and TRBJ2-3, with TRBD1 matching over 7 bases. Germline loops: CDR1 SGHRS, CDR2 YFSETQ. The CDR3 consists of 14 residues. The ends lost 3 bases at V and 2 bases at J; junction bases unmatched: 3. CDR3 DNA: TGCGCCAGCAGCTGGGACAGTGCCACAGATACGCAGTATTTT. Translating gives CASSWDSATDTQYF. Combining the CDR3 with reference TRBV5-1 and TRBJ2-3 gives the whole variable domain KAGVTQTPRYLIKTRGQQVTLSCSPISGHRSVSWYQQTPGQGLQFLFEYFSETQRNKGNFPGRFSGRQFSNSRSEMNVSTLELGDSALYLCASSWDSATDTQYFGPGTRLTVL.

There are many counts of this clonotype. The junction departs from the called germline gene at one end, perhaps through a read error. V usage is TRBV19 and J usage is TRBJ1-2; D uncertain. CDR1 and CDR2 from the germline V gene are LNHDA and SQIVND (reference sequence). This CDR3 contains 11 residues. Written as DNA, the CDR3 is TGTGCCAGTAGTTCGTACTACGGCTACACCTTC. Translated: CASSSYYGYTF.

Turning to this clonotype: Sequence at one end of the junction differs from germline and may be a read error. This rearrangement joins TRBV20-1 to TRBJ1-2; D perhaps matches TRBD1 (6 bases). Per germline, CDR1 DFQATT and CDR2 SNEGSKA (reference sequence). This CDR3 is built from 14 residues. CDR3 DNA sequence: TGCAGTGCTGGAGAGGGTACAGGGATCTATGGCTACACCTTC. It is translated as CSAGEGTGIYGYTF.

This clonotype was seen a handful of times. The chain recombines TRBV12-5 with TRBJ1-3; D is ambiguous. Trimming shortened V by 0 bases and J by 0 bases, and 15 bases separated the two germline ends. The CDR3 extends over 18 amino acids. The germline CDR1 and CDR2 sequences are LGHNT and FRNRAP. The CDR3 nucleotides read TGTGCTAGTGGTTTGGTAACAGCACAGTCAGGCTCTGGAAACACCATATATTTT. It is translated as CASGLVTAQSGSGNTIYF.